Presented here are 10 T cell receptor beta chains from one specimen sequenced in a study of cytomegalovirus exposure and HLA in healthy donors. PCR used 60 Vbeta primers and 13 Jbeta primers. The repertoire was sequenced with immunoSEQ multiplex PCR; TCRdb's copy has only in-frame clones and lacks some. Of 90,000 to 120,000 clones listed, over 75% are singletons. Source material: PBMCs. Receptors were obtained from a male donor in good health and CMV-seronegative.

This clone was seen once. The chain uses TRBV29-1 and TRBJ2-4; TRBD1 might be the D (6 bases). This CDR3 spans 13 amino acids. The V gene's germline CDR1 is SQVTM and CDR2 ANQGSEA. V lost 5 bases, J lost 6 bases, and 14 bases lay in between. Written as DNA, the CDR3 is TGCAGCGTTAGAGGACAGCACCTAAACATTCAGTACTTC. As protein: CSVRGQHLNIQYF.

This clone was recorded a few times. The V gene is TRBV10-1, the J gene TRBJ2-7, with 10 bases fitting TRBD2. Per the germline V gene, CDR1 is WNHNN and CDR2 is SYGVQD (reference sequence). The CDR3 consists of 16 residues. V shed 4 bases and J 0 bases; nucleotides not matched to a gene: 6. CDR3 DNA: TGCGCCAGCAGTGGGACTAGCGGTTATAGCTCCTACGAGCAGTACTTC. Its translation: CASSGTSGYSSYEQYF.

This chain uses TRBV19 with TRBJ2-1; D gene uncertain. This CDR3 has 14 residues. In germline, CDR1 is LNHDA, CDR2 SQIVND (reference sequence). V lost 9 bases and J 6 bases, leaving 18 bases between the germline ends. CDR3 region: CASIPRRLPNEQFF. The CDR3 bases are TGTGCCAGCATCCCTCGGCGGCTACCCAATGAGCAGTTCTTC.

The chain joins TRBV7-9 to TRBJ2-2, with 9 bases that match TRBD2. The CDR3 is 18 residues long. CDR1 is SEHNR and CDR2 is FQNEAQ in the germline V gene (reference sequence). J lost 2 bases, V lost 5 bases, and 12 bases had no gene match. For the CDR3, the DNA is TGTGCCAGCAGCCCCCTGGCTAGCGGGGATGATAACACCGGGGAGCTGTTTTTT. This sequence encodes CASSPLASGDDNTGELFF.

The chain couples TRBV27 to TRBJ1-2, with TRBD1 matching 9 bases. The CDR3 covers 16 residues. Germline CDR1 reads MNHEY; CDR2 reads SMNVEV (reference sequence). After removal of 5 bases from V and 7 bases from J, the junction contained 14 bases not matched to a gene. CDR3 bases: TGTGCCAGCAGTGGGACGGGACAGGGCCCCCGGGGTGGCTACACCTTC. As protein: CASSGTGQGPRGGYTF.

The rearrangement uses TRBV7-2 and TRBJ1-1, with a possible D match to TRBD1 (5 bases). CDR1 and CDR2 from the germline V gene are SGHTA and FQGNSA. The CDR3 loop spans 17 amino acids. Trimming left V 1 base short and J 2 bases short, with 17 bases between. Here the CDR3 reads CASSLGWRRAKNTEAFF. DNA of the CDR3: TGTGCCAGCAGCTTAGGATGGCGCAGGGCCAAAAACACTGAAGCTTTCTTT.

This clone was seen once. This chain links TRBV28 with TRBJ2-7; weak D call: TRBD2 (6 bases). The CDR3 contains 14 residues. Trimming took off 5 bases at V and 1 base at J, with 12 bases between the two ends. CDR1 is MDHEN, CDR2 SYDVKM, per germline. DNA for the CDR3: TGTGCCAGCAGTGGCCGGGACTGGTCCTACGAGCAGTACTTC. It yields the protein CASSGRDWSYEQYF.

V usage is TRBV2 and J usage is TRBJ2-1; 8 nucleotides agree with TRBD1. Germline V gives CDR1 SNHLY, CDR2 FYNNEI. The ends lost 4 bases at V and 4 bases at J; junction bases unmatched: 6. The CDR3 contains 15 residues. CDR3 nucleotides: TGTGCCAGCAGTGGAGAGGACAGGGCATACAATGAGCAGTTCTTC. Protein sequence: CASSGEDRAYNEQFF.

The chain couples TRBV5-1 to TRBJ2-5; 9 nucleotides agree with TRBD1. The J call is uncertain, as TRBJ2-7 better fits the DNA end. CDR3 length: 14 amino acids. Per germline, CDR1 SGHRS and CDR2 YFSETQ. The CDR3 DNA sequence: TGCGCCAGCGCCCGACAGGGGGAGTCCTACGAGCAGTACTTC. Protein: CASARQGESYEQYF.

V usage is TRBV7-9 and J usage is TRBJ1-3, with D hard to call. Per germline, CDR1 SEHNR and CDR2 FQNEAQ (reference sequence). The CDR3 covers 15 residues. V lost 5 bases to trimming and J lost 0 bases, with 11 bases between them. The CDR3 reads CASSPSWSSGNTIYF. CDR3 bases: TGTGCCAGCAGCCCATCGTGGAGCTCTGGAAACACCATATATTTT.